What follows are 23 T cell receptor beta chains derived from one specimen sequenced in a study of cytomegalovirus exposure and HLA in healthy donors. Both 60 Vbeta primers and 13 Jbeta primers went into the PCR. Assay used: immunoSEQ multiplex PCR; TCRdb lists only in-frame clones, some missing. The sample has approximately 160,000 clones, roughly four fifths seen once; the top ten hold approximately 5.7%. Source material: PBMCs. The receptor source for this set is a man in his thirties or forties in good health and CMV-seropositive.

This clone was observed a handful of times. The chain recombines TRBV10-3 with TRBJ1-4, with 8 bases lining up with TRBD1. Germline CDR1 ENHRY, CDR2 SYGVKD. The CDR3 sequence is 12 residues long. V dropped 8 bases and J dropped 6; count of bases not matched to a gene: 2. CDR3 residues: CAIGQGDEKLFF. The DNA for the CDR3 is TGTGCCATCGGACAGGGCGATGAAAAACTGTTTTTT.

The chain is built from TRBV29-1 and TRBJ1-2; D is perhaps TRBD1 (6 bases). The CDR3 length is 11 residues. Trimming left V 7 bases short and J 4 bases short, with 10 bases between. CDR1 and CDR2 (germline): SQVTM, ANQGSEA. The CDR3 loop reads CSATGLYGYTF. The CDR3 coding sequence is TGCAGCGCTACAGGGCTCTATGGCTACACCTTC.

J is TRBJ2-7 and V is TRBV5-1; 8 positions agree with TRBD1. This CDR3 contains 15 residues. CDR1 and CDR2 from the germline V gene are SGHRS and YFSETQ. The V and J ends lost 0 bases and 5 bases, in that order; junction bases with no gene match: 7. In DNA form, the CDR3 reads TGCGCCAGCAGCTTGGGGGGACAGGAAATGGACGAGCAGTACTTC. Translation gives CASSLGGQEMDEQYF.

The chain links TRBV25-1 to TRBJ2-1, with 7 bases that match TRBD2. The CDR3 contains 16 residues. The junction had 8 bases not matched to a gene; V was cut back by 4 bases and J by 2 bases. Per germline, CDR1 MGHDK and CDR2 SYGVNS. CDR3 sequence: CASSAVGAGPYNEQFF. CDR3 DNA: TGTGCCAGCAGTGCCGTAGGAGCGGGGCCCTACAATGAGCAGTTCTTC.

Only a few counts were recorded for this clone. The V and J genes are TRBV30 and TRBJ2-1; no clear D gene. The germline V and J ends were trimmed by 2 bases and 9 bases, with 17 bases remaining between them. Looked up from germline, CDR1 is GTSNPN and CDR2 is SVGIG (reference sequence). This CDR3 spans 14 amino acids. The CDR3 nucleotides read TGTGCCTGGAGTAGAACCCTACCAGGCACTGAGCAGTTCTTC. Translation gives CAWSRTLPGTEQFF. The complete variable domain, with remaining parts taken from reference TRBV30 and TRBJ2-1, reads SQTIHQWPATLVQPVGSPLSLECTVEGTSNPNLYWYRQAAGRGLQLLFYSVGIGQISSEVPQNLSASRPQDRQFILSSKKLLLSDSGFYLCAWSRTLPGTEQFFGPGTRLTVL.

The chain carries TRBV5-1 and TRBJ2-7, with 7 bases aligning to TRBD1. The CDR3 consists of 15 residues. Germline assignment: CDR1 SGHRS and CDR2 YFSETQ. The V segment lost 4 bases and the J segment 4 bases; nucleotides outside the gene matches: 11. CDR3 nucleotides: TGCGCCAGCAGCGTGGACAGGTATCTTGGTTACGAGCAGTACTTC. It codes for CASSVDRYLGYEQYF. Together with reference TRBV5-1 and TRBJ2-7, the CDR3 gives the full variable domain: KAGVTQTPRYLIKTRGQQVTLSCSPISGHRSVSWYQQTPGQGLQFLFEYFSETQRNKGNFPGRFSGRQFSNSRSEMNVSTLELGDSALYLCASSVDRYLGYEQYFGPGTRLTVT.

The chain couples TRBV6-6 to TRBJ1-1; D gene ambiguous. V lost 5 bases and J 0 bases, leaving 7 bases between the germline ends. CDR3 length: 13 amino acids. Looked up from germline, CDR1 is MNHNY and CDR2 is SVGAGI (reference sequence). DNA for the CDR3: TGTGCCAGCAGTAGTCAGTTGAACACTGAAGCTTTCTTT. It yields the protein CASSSQLNTEAFF.

The chain recombines TRBV13 with TRBJ2-7, with TRBD1 identical over 12 bases. The V gene end was trimmed by 5 bases and the J gene end by 4 bases; junction bases not matched to a gene: 6. This CDR3 has 15 amino acids. Germline V gene lookup returns CDR1 PRHDT and CDR2 FYEKMQ (reference sequence). The CDR3 sequence: CASSLGTGGRYEQYF. CDR3 DNA sequence: TGTGCCAGCAGCCTTGGGACAGGGGGCCGGTACGAGCAGTACTTC. The whole variable domain, remainder taken from reference TRBV13 and TRBJ2-7, is AAGVIQSPRHLIKEKRETATLKCYPIPRHDTVYWYQQGPGQDPQFLISFYEKMQSDKGSIPDRFSAQQFSDYHSELNMSSLELGDSALYFCASSLGTGGRYEQYFGPGTRLTVT.

CDR3 sequence reads: CASTPGLARDKNIQYF. As DNA, the CDR3 is TGCGCCAGCACCCCCGGGCTAGCTCGGGACAAAAACATTCAGTACTTC. The chain links TRBV4-1 to TRBJ2-4; the D gene is possibly TRBD2 (5 bases). The germline V gene has CDR1 MGHRA and CDR2 YSYEKL. V dropped 7 bases and J dropped 3 bases, with 19 bases sitting between them. CDR3 length: 16 amino acids.

This sequence joins TRBV14 and TRBJ2-5; D not resolved. The V and J ends lost 0 bases and 4 bases respectively, with 15 bases between them. This CDR3 is 16 amino acids long. CDR1 and CDR2 (germline): SGHDN, FVKESK. CDR3 bases: TGTGCCAGCAGCCAAGATTCCGGGTGGGTCGTAGAGACCCAGTACTTC. Protein sequence: CASSQDSGWVVETQYF.

This chain joins TRBV12-5 and TRBJ2-7; 8 nucleotides line up with TRBD1. J gave up 3 bases and V 4 bases, and 5 bases lay outside the gene matches. There are 14 residues in the CDR3. Germline V gives CDR1 LGHNT, CDR2 FRNRAP. The DNA for the CDR3 is TGTGCTAGTGGTTCCGGACAGGGCGTCTACGAGCAGTACTTC. This gives the protein CASGSGQGVYEQYF. The entire variable domain, with the rest obtained from reference TRBV12-5 and TRBJ2-7, is as follows: DARVTQTPRHKVTEMGQEVTMRCQPILGHNTVFWYRQTMMQGLELLAYFRNRAPLDDSGMPKDRFSAEMPDATLATLKIQPSEPRDSAVYFCASGSGQGVYEQYFGPGTRLTVT.

This clone has just a few counts. This sequence joins TRBV27 and TRBJ2-5; TRBD1 agrees at 9 bases. Per the germline V gene, CDR1 is MNHEY and CDR2 is SMNVEV (reference sequence). V was pared by 3 bases and J by 3 bases, with 5 bases of the junction left unmatched. This CDR3 region has 15 residues. CDR3 DNA: TGTGCCAGCAGTTTGGGACAGGGCTTCGAAGAGACCCAGTACTTC. It is translated as CASSLGQGFEETQYF.

This clone was detected only once. V gene TRBV19 combines with J gene TRBJ1-1, with TRBD1 matching over 7 bases. This CDR3 is built from 14 residues. V shed 4 bases and J 0 bases; nucleotides not matched to a gene: 2. Germline-derived CDR1 and CDR2 are LNHDA and SQIVND (reference sequence). CDR3 coding DNA: TGTGCCAGTAGTAGGGGACAGCTGAACACTGAAGCTTTCTTT. It specifies CASSRGQLNTEAFF.

The V and J genes are TRBV30 and TRBJ2-3; 11 nucleotides match TRBD2. Trimming at V came to 0 bases and at J to 5 bases, leaving 4 bases not matched to a gene. This CDR3 region has 15 residues. Germline lookup yields CDR1 GTSNPN and CDR2 SVGIG (reference sequence). As DNA, the CDR3 is TGTGCCTGGAGTGTACTAGCGGGAGTACTAGATACGCAGTATTTT. This codes for CAWSVLAGVLDTQYF.

The gene calls are TRBV7-2 and TRBJ1-6; perhaps TRBD1 as D (5 bases). CDR3 length: 12 amino acids. Germline CDR1 and CDR2: SGHTA and FQGNSA. Trimming stripped 3 bases from V and 11 bases from J, with 8 bases between. The CDR3 region is CASSLRGAPLHF. CDR3 sequence (DNA): TGTGCCAGCAGCTTGCGGGGGGCACCCCTCCACTTT.

This clone is a singleton in its sample. This sequence joins TRBV27 and TRBJ1-4; D possibly corresponds to TRBD1 (5 bases). This CDR3 is 15 amino acids long. V was pared by 6 bases and J by 3 bases, with 14 bases between. Germline V gene lookup returns CDR1 MNHEY and CDR2 SMNVEV (reference sequence). The CDR3 DNA is TGTGCCAGCAGACGTTCAGGGAGGCCTAATGAAAAACTGTTTTTT. Encoded protein: CASRRSGRPNEKLFF.

The chain combines TRBV11-2 with TRBJ2-1; D is perhaps TRBD2 (5 bases). CDR3 length: 13 amino acids. V was pared by 1 base and J by 8 bases, with 9 bases between. CDR1 is SGHAT and CDR2 is FQNNGV in the germline V gene. CDR3 bases: TGTGCCAGCAGCTTAGTTACTAGGGATGAGCAGTTCTTC. It encodes CASSLVTRDEQFF.

V is TRBV5-1 and J is TRBJ2-1; the D gene is possibly TRBD2 (5 bases). The CDR3 loop spans 14 amino acids. V lost 6 bases and J lost 9, with 19 bases in between. Per germline, CDR1 SGHRS and CDR2 YFSETQ. This CDR3 is CASNTERMGSEQFF. The DNA of the CDR3 is TGCGCCAGCAACACTGAGCGGATGGGGTCTGAGCAGTTCTTC.

This clone was seen a few times. V and J are TRBV2 and TRBJ1-5; D is uncertain. V lost 2 bases, J lost 4 bases, and 12 bases lay in between. In germline, CDR1 is SNHLY, CDR2 FYNNEI. The CDR3 sequence is 15 residues long. The CDR3, as DNA: TGTGCCAGCAGTGAACCGGAGGGCCCGAATCAGCCCCAGCATTTT. This encodes CASSEPEGPNQPQHF. The full variable domain, with the rest looked up from reference TRBV2 and TRBJ1-5, is EPEVTQTPSHQVTQMGQEVILRCVPISNHLYFYWYRQILGQKVEFLVSFYNNEISEKSEIFDDQFSVERPDGSNFTLKIRSTKLEDSAMYFCASSEPEGPNQPQHFGDGTRLSIL.

The chain links TRBV6-5 to TRBJ2-3; D is ambiguous. The CDR3 is made up of 11 amino acids. Per the germline V gene, CDR1 is MNHEY and CDR2 is SVGAGI. V was clipped by 8 bases and J by 6 bases, with 9 bases between them. The DNA of the CDR3 is TGTGCCAGCCGAGTTTGGGATACGCAGTATTTT. This translates into CASRVWDTQYF.

This CDR3 is CASSLASGWPGELFF. DNA of the CDR3: TGTGCCAGCAGCTTAGCGTCAGGGTGGCCCGGGGAGCTGTTTTTT. The J gene is TRBJ2-2, the V gene TRBV7-6; perhaps TRBD1 as D (5 bases). V lost 0 bases, J lost 6 bases, and 11 bases lay in between. Germline lookup yields CDR1 SGHVS and CDR2 FNYEAQ. This CDR3 spans 15 amino acids.

The gene calls are TRBV29-1 and TRBJ1-1; 10 bases fit TRBD1. CDR1 and CDR2 from the germline V gene are SQVTM and ANQGSEA. The V gene end was trimmed by 4 bases and the J gene end by 8 bases; junction bases not matched to a gene: 4. The CDR3 is made up of 12 amino acids. CDR3 coding DNA: TGCAGCGTTGCCCGACAGGGGGCCGAAGCTTTCTTT. Translation: CSVARQGAEAFF.

Details on this clone: The junction departs from germline at one end; a sequencing error may be responsible. J is TRBJ2-7 and V is TRBV7-9, with TRBD2 matching over 7 bases. The CDR3 is made up of 14 amino acids. Germline-derived CDR1 and CDR2 are SEHNR and FQNEAQ (reference sequence). The CDR3 loop is CSSSSRDYRYEQYF. The CDR3 DNA is TGTTCCAGCAGCTCCCGGGACTACCGGTACGAGCAGTACTTC.